Below, 18 T cell receptor beta chains from the same sample are listed, as sequenced in a study of identical twins. TCRdb processed the 5' RACE reads anew with MiXCR; each CDR3 protein has one entry. The sample consists of 1.5 million to 2 million distinct CDR3 sequences, around 29% of them appearing once. Specimen: cord blood. The receptors originated from a newborn girl in good health.

The chain couples TRBV29-1 to TRBJ2-3; tentatively, D is TRBD2 (5 bases). Germline V gene data show CDR1 as SQVTM and CDR2 as ANQGSEA. The CDR3 has 11 residues. V lost 8 bases, J lost 4 bases, and 10 bases lay in between. The CDR3 DNA sequence: TGCAGCCACGGACTCGCAGATACGCAGTATTTT. Residues: CSHGLADTQYF.

Notes on this clonotype: At one of its ends the junction is not consistent with the germline gene, which may arise from a read error. The chain is built from TRBV28 and TRBJ2-3, with a tentative D call TRBD2 (6 bases). The CDR3 is 13 amino acids. Germline CDR1 is MDHEN and CDR2 is SYDVKM. The CDR3 spells CTSTLPGADTQYF. CDR3 bases: TGTACCAGCACCCTTCCGGGAGCAGATACGCAGTATTTT. The variable domain in full, completed from reference TRBV28 and TRBJ2-3, reads DVKVTQSSRYLVKRTGEKVFLECVQDMDHENMFWYRQDPGLGLRLIYFSYDVKMKEKGDIPEGYSVSREKKERFSLILESASTNQTSMYLCTSTLPGADTQYFGPGTRLTVL.

This clonotype was seen a few times. This chain links TRBV10-3 with TRBJ2-3, with TRBD1 as a possible D gene (6 bases). Looked up from germline, CDR1 is ENHRY and CDR2 is SYGVKD. The CDR3 is made up of 14 amino acids. V was clipped by 10 bases and J by 1 base, with 15 bases between them. The CDR3 bases are TGTGCCACCTCCACAGGGTTTGGCACAGATACGCAGTATTTT. This gives the protein CATSTGFGTDTQYF.

This clonotype was counted between two and nine times. The V and J genes are TRBV11-2 and TRBJ1-6; D uncertain. Germline CDR1 SGHAT, CDR2 FQNNGV. The CDR3 loop spans 17 amino acids. V was cut by 3 bases and J by 0 bases, with 12 bases left in between. The CDR3 DNA reads TGTGCCAGCAGCTTGCCCCACGGTAGCTCCTATAATTCACCCCTCCACTTT. Translated, it gives CASSLPHGSSYNSPLHF.

This clonotype was counted at least ten times. The chain links TRBV4-2 to TRBJ2-7; D gene unclear. The germline gives CDR1 LGHNA, CDR2 YNFKEQ. The ends were cut back, 0 bases at V and 0 bases at J, with 6 bases in the middle. The CDR3 length is 14 residues. DNA of the CDR3: TGTGCCAGCAGCCAAGACAGACTCTCCTACGAGCAGTACTTC. Translating it yields CASSQDRLSYEQYF.

The chain couples TRBV4-3 to TRBJ2-4, with 8 bases fitting TRBD2. The CDR3 runs 16 residues. V lost 2 bases to trimming and J lost 13 bases; unmatched junction nucleotides: 16. Germline CDR1 is LGHNA and CDR2 is YSLEER. CDR3 DNA sequence: TGCGCCAGCAGCCAACACCTAGCGGGCGAAGGGAATGAGCAGTACTTC. It codes for CASSQHLAGEGNEQYF.

This clonotype was observed a handful of times. Written as DNA, the CDR3 is TGCAGTGCTAGCACGGGTACTAGCGGGAGGGCCGCGTATTTT. It yields the protein CSASTGTSGRAAYF. The chain couples TRBV20-1 to TRBJ2-3, with 13 nucleotides matching TRBD2. This CDR3 is 14 amino acids long. Germline CDR1 and CDR2: DFQATT and SNEGSKA (reference sequence). The V and J ends lost 3 bases and 14 bases, in that order; junction bases with no gene match: 11.

The chain recombines TRBV25-1 with TRBJ2-1, with D unresolved. Germline values: CDR1 MGHDK, CDR2 SYGVNS. The CDR3 spans 13 residues. The ends were cut back, 6 bases at V and 6 bases at J, with 12 bases in the middle. CDR3 nucleotide sequence: TGTGCCAGCAGGCAGCGTAGTACCAATGAGCAGTTCTTC. This encodes CASRQRSTNEQFF. Complete variable domain (other parts from reference TRBV25-1 and TRBJ2-1): EADIYQTPRYLVIGTGKKITLECSQTMGHDKMYWYQQDPGMELHLIHYSYGVNSTEKGDLSSESTVSRIRTEHFPLTLESARPSHTSQYLCASRQRSTNEQFFGPGTRLTVL.

This clonotype appeared a few times. V gene TRBV29-1 combines with J gene TRBJ2-5; D remains ambiguous. The V and J ends lost 3 bases and 1 base respectively, with 6 bases between them. Germline CDR1 and CDR2: SQVTM and ANQGSEA. The CDR3 runs 12 residues. As DNA, the CDR3 is TGCAGCGTTGAGACTCGCCAAGAGACCCAGTACTTC. It codes for CSVETRQETQYF.

The chain carries TRBV5-1 and TRBJ2-3; D is possibly TRBD1 (5 bases). The germline V gene has CDR1 SGHRS and CDR2 YFSETQ. This CDR3 region has 15 residues. Trimming took 1 base from V and 1 from J, leaving 10 bases between them. The CDR3 region is CASSLILGRTDTQYF. DNA of the CDR3: TGCGCCAGCAGCTTGATACTGGGGCGCACAGATACGCAGTATTTT. The whole variable domain, filled in from reference TRBV5-1 and TRBJ2-3, reads KAGVTQTPRYLIKTRGQQVTLSCSPISGHRSVSWYQQTPGQGLQFLFEYFSETQRNKGNFPGRFSGRQFSNSRSEMNVSTLELGDSALYLCASSLILGRTDTQYFGPGTRLTVL.

The chain links TRBV21-1 to TRBJ1-2; the table assigns TRBD1, which was not confirmed against the DNA. TRBV21-1 is a pseudogene locus. This CDR3 spans 13 amino acids. CDR3 in DNA: TGTGCCAGCAGCAAAGAGGGGGCGTGTGGCTACACCTTC. This gives the protein CASSKEGACGYTF.

This clonotype was observed a handful of times. CDR3 nucleotides: TGTGCCAGCAGTTCGGGAGGGAGCATGAACACTGAAGCTTTCTTT. This codes for CASSSGGSMNTEAFF. This chain uses TRBV6-2 or TRBV6-3 with TRBJ1-1; no clear D. In germline, CDR1 is MNHEY, CDR2 SVGEGT. The CDR3 covers 15 residues. V lost 4 bases, J lost 0 bases, and 12 bases lay in between.

This clonotype was seen more than once but under ten times. The CDR3 DNA follows: TGTGCCAGCAGCTTAGGTGGGGTTGGGGCCTATAGCAATCAGCCCCAGCATTTT. It encodes CASSLGGVGAYSNQPQHF. The chain has TRBV7-2 and TRBJ1-5; D possibly corresponds to TRBD1 (5 bases). Germline loops: CDR1 SGHTA, CDR2 FQGNSA. There are 18 residues in the CDR3. Trimming shortened V by 1 base and J by 0 bases, and 16 bases separated the two germline ends.

Concerning this clonotype itself: A read error is possible here, since a much larger clone lies one base away. The rearrangement uses TRBV20-1 and TRBJ2-3, with 9 bases lining up with TRBD2. There are 16 residues in the CDR3. The V and J ends lost 2 bases and 1 base, in that order; junction bases with no gene match: 7. The germline V gene has CDR1 DFQATT and CDR2 SNEGSKA (reference sequence). CDR3 protein: CSARRGRTSGTDTQYF. The CDR3 DNA reads as TGCAGTGCTAGACGAGGCAGGACTAGCGGCACAGATACGCAGTATTTT.

The CDR3: CSALGAILSYEQYF. The CDR3 region has the DNA TGCAGTGCCCTCGGTGCGATCCTTTCCTACGAGCAGTACTTC. The gene calls are TRBV20-1 and TRBJ2-7; no definite D call. Germline V gives CDR1 DFQATT, CDR2 SNEGSKA (reference sequence). Between the trimmed V and J ends, which lost 6 bases and 1 base, there was a span of 16 bases. The CDR3 loop spans 14 amino acids.

This clonotype was seen a few times. V and J are TRBV28 and TRBJ1-5, with D possibly being TRBD1 (6 bases). This CDR3 spans 15 amino acids. Germline CDR1 MDHEN, CDR2 SYDVKM. The V end lost 6 bases, the J end lost 6 bases, and 18 bases lay between the germline ends. DNA for the CDR3: TGTGCCAGCAGACCTTCAGGGGTGGGGGGTCAGCCCCAGCATTTT. As protein: CASRPSGVGGQPQHF.

This clonotype was counted between two and nine times. This chain uses TRBV3-1 with TRBJ2-3; D unresolved. This CDR3 has 15 residues. V shed 5 bases and J shed 2 bases, with 14 bases lying between them. Germline lookup yields CDR1 LGHDT and CDR2 YNNKEL (reference sequence). The CDR3 sequence: CASSTDIRLTDTQYF. The CDR3 nucleotides are TGTGCCAGCAGCACTGATATCAGGCTCACAGATACGCAGTATTTT.

CDR3 in amino acids: CAMSRDRGYEQYF. The CDR3 coding sequence is TGTGCCATGTCCCGGGACAGGGGTTACGAGCAGTACTTC. V usage is TRBV6-2 or TRBV6-3 and J usage is TRBJ2-7, with 10 nucleotides matching TRBD1. Trimming took 10 bases from V and 4 from J; bases not matched to a gene: 7. Germline lookup yields CDR1 MNHEY and CDR2 SVGEGT. The CDR3 spans 13 residues.